What follows are 8 T cell receptor beta chains derived from one specimen sequenced in a study of shared clonotypes between healthy human individuals. Libraries were prepared by immunoSEQ multiplex PCR; TCRdb keeps only in-frame clonotypes and omits some of them. The sample lists roughly 1,500,000 clones, 95% to 99% occurring once. Sample: naive CD4+ T cells sorted from blood. Stated subset: CD45RA+ positively selected. These receptors all come from a man between 25 and 39 years old in good health.

V gene TRBV9 combines with J gene TRBJ2-1, with D tentatively TRBD1 or TRBD2 (6 bases each). The germline gives CDR1 SGDLS, CDR2 YYNGEE. The CDR3 loop spans 16 amino acids. V dropped 0 bases and J dropped 5 bases, with 15 bases sitting between them. The CDR3 DNA sequence: TGTGCCAGCAGCGTAGTTCGCGGGAAGGGGGACAATGAGCAGTTCTTC. It translates to CASSVVRGKGDNEQFF.

In nucleotides, the CDR3 is TGTGCCAGCAGCAAGGGACTAGCGGGAGTCAATGAGCAGTTCTTC. The encoded protein is CASSKGLAGVNEQFF. The J gene is TRBJ2-1, the V gene TRBV21-1; the D call TRBD2 from the table was never checked on the DNA. TRBV21-1 is reported as a pseudogene. The CDR3 is made up of 15 amino acids.

This chain links TRBV28 with TRBJ2-5, with TRBD2 as a possible D gene (6 bases). Trimming stripped 5 bases from V and 4 bases from J, with 14 bases between. Germline CDR1 and CDR2: MDHEN and SYDVKM. The length of the CDR3 is 14 residues. For the CDR3, the DNA is TGTGCCAGCAGTGCGGGACTGAATATAGAGACCCAGTACTTC. It is translated as CASSAGLNIETQYF. Full variable domain (remainder filled in from reference TRBV28 and TRBJ2-5): DVKVTQSSRYLVKRTGEKVFLECVQDMDHENMFWYRQDPGLGLRLIYFSYDVKMKEKGDIPEGYSVSREKKERFSLILESASTNQTSMYLCASSAGLNIETQYFGPGTRLLVL.

V gene TRBV5-4 combines with J gene TRBJ2-2, with 9 bases matching TRBD2. The junction had 7 bases not matched to a gene; V was cut back by 2 bases and J by 5 bases. The CDR3 is 16 amino acids. Looked up from germline, CDR1 is SGHNT and CDR2 is YYREEE (reference sequence). In nucleotides, the CDR3 is TGTGCCAGCAGCTTTAGCGGGAGAGTAACTACCGGGGAGCTGTTTTTT. This translates into CASSFSGRVTTGELFF.

The chain combines TRBV6-1 with TRBJ2-1, with D hard to call. Germline V CDR1 and CDR2: MNHNS, SASEGT. The CDR3 is 16 residues long. Trimming removed 0 bases from V and 0 bases from J, with 9 bases in between. The CDR3 coding sequence is TGTGCCAGCAGTGAAGCGCCTGGTCTCTCCTACAATGAGCAGTTCTTC. It is translated as CASSEAPGLSYNEQFF.

The V gene is TRBV4-3, the J gene TRBJ1-5; 7 nucleotides align to TRBD1. Per the germline V gene, CDR1 is LGHNA and CDR2 is YSLEER. The ends lost 4 bases at V and 2 bases at J; junction bases unmatched: 2. CDR3 size: 14 residues. The CDR3 reads CASSPTGGNQPQHF. Here the CDR3 DNA reads TGCGCCAGCAGCCCTACAGGGGGCAATCAGCCCCAGCATTTT.

The chain joins TRBV2 to TRBJ2-7; TRBD1 matches 8 bases. The trim removed 6 bases at V and 1 base at J, leaving 11 bases unmatched. The CDR3 runs to 16 residues. Germline lookup yields CDR1 SNHLY and CDR2 FYNNEI. The CDR3 DNA sequence: TGTGCCAGCAGGCGGCTCCGACAGGGGTTATCCTACGAGCAGTACTTC. Translating it yields CASRRLRQGLSYEQYF.

The rearrangement uses TRBV5-1 and TRBJ2-1; no firm D call. With 0 bases removed from V and 0 bases from J, the gap between germline ends came to 10 bases. Per the germline V gene, CDR1 is SGHRS and CDR2 is YFSETQ. The CDR3 runs 16 residues. The CDR3 reads CASSLAGPRSYNEQFF. CDR3 in DNA: TGCGCCAGCAGCTTGGCCGGGCCTCGCTCCTACAATGAGCAGTTCTTC.